What follows describes a single T cell receptor (beta chain). This clone's antigen is unknown. Per-base qualities were not stored, and no clone one base away is much larger. The cohort was made up of 500 to 850 healthy bone marrow donors. At the time of sampling, all cohort members were nominally healthy, though unrecorded immune exposures were likely present. The donor was CMV seropositive and was included in the group of almost 300 seropositive cohort members. Every donor gave a peripheral blood sample, and the peripheral blood mononuclear cells from that sample were used for TCR beta sequencing. Genomic DNA was extracted from the blood cell samples with the Qiagen DNeasy Blood Extraction Kit. This sample is drawn from a study of cytomegalovirus exposure and HLA in healthy donors (dated by TCRdb to 2016 to 2017). Notes on the research overall: An earlier analysis of approximately 600 of the donors reported 276 Gb of sequence data and 100 million to 130 million unique TCR beta sequences from roughly 180 million T cells. About 280 gigabases of sequencing data and 70 million to 85 million unique TCR sequences were included in an early release covering roughly 600 HLA-typed donors. Among the roughly 400 genotyped donors, approximately 76% belonged to the genetic ancestry cluster associated with self-reported Caucasian donors. The aim of the study was to test whether cataloging public T cell receptors could identify signatures of past pathogen exposure. Using immunosequencing, the study profiled T cell repertoires from approximately 700 subjects and related those repertoires to cytomegalovirus serostatus. Along with the roughly 710-subject first cohort, a separate validation cohort of over a hundred different subjects was used. High-throughput TCR immunosequencing, statistical association of individual TCRs with disease status, and machine learning were combined to predict cytomegalovirus infection status. A later analysis re-examined previously published TCR beta repertoires from 600 to 700 donors and added high-resolution HLA genotyping to investigate patterns of TCR occurrence. Rather than drawing on any new phenotypic data, the later analysis identified candidate immune exposures from TCR beta sequences and the way those sequences occurred across donors. An earlier analysis of 587 of the donors used high-throughput TCR beta sequencing to judge whether each TCR beta V gene segment behaved as functional or pseudogenic. Donor age, sex, ethnicity and CMV serostatus were compiled alongside the repertoire data. A later genetic analysis used genome-wide SNP genotypes for about 65% of the roughly 670 donors, treating that subset as a discovery cohort. All discovery cohort repertoires had been generated using a single sequencing platform. Class I and class II HLA loci were covered by the typing at four-digit resolution. Typing coverage varied by locus: about 629-640 donors for A, B, C, DRB1 and DQB1; approximately 500 for DQA1; approximately 610 for DPA1; around 490 for DPB1. Four or five DR-DQ haplotypes were handled as single units for association and clustering because linkage in the cohort was strong. Among some 410 genotyped donors of the cohort, an average of roughly 240,000 unique TCR beta nucleotide sequences were sequenced per donor, roughly 20% of them non-productive.

Library preparation used the immunoSEQ multiplex PCR assay. The multiplex PCR relied on a mix of 60 forward primers for TCR Vbeta segments and 13 reverse primers for TCR Jbeta segments. Amplification of the CDR3 region of rearranged TCR beta genes was performed with a multiplex PCR assay on genomic DNA. The amplified TCR beta libraries were sequenced on the Illumina HiSeq System as 87-base-pair reads. Under the source paper's analysis protocol: A later analysis tallied roughly 76 million unique TCR beta chains across the 660 or so repertoires, and approximately 11 million of those chains were shared by two or more donors. Raw reads were error-corrected and collapsed into unique sequences with a nearest-neighbor algorithm that merged closely related sequences to remove PCR and sequencing errors. To assign V, D and J gene segments, CDR3 sequences were aligned to IMGT reference sequences. Each retained sequence needed at least a six-nucleotide match to both a V gene segment and a J gene segment. Rearrangements were called productive when the CDR3 lacked stop codons and stayed in frame with V and J; all others were non-productive. Following IMGT convention, CDR3 was defined as the stretch from the second conserved V-encoded cysteine up to the conserved J-encoded phenylalanine. The earlier analysis of about 620 of the donors excluded sequences that lacked an unambiguous match to a single V gene segment. An earlier analysis of 500 to 700 of the donors classified V segments as functional when productive rearrangements were above 56.7% and as segregating when the standard deviation between donors was above 5%. To diagnose cytomegalovirus status from the catalog of TCR beta chain sequences, a statistical classification framework was built. In a later analysis, TCR nucleotide sequences were compared against IMGT/GENE-DB human TR gene sequences so that V and J genes could be assigned. In a later analysis, CDR3 sequences and most-parsimonious VDJ recombination scenarios were assigned using the TCRdist pipeline. A later analysis defined each TCR beta chain by its CDR3 amino acid sequence plus V-gene family, and excluded reads lacking a unique V-gene family. As a way to deal with suspected cross-contamination and a sequencing artifact, a later analysis dropped roughly 620 nucleotide sequences that were highly shared and had low generation probability. A later analysis calculated a clonal expansion index for each public chain from normalized within-repertoire ranks of inferred template counts. Generation probabilities in a later analysis came from a VDJ recombination model fitted to out-of-frame rearrangements, and those results were checked against IGoR. A later analysis scored TCR-TCR, TCR-HLA and TCR-CMV co-occurrence with hypergeometric tests, applying a repertoire-size bias correction to TCR pairs. A later analysis estimated false discovery rates by permuting HLA or CMV assignments 20 times. A later analysis grouped co-occurring TCRs with DBSCAN, adding TCRdist sequence similarity when clustering within HLA-allele-positive subsets. Co-occurrence clustering excluded repertoires with fewer than 30,000 or more than 120,000 public chains, plus five with anomalous nucleotide sharing. What TCRdb holds here is the immuneACCESS table cut down to in-frame rearrangements. Part of the clones is not present; checked against another copy, under half of the missing clones reflect an unresolved V gene, and the others are unexplained. Clone size and V and J calls were adopted from that table, with D and trimming inferred from the DNA. This sample comprises about 130,000 clones, just over 70% of them detected only once. The ten largest clones take up about 2.6% of the sample.

The germline V gene (reference sequence) provides CDR1 MNHNY and CDR2 SVGAGI. Including cysteine and phenylalanine, the CDR3 has 12 amino acids. Solely the CDR3 DNA is kept, with 36 bases framed from the first base. V is clipped by 8 bases and J by 3 bases, and the sequence between their germline boundaries is 11 bases long. General conclusions and limits of the study: In vitro tests confirmed that three of the cytomegalovirus-associated TCR beta chains recognize cytomegalovirus antigens. The earlier analysis of approximately 590 of the donors excluded roughly 16 rarely observed V segments, including chromosome 9 orphons, because counts were too low. A later analysis found that most CMV-associated TCR beta chains appeared HLA-restricted, with HLA associations seemingly driven largely by CMV exposure. A further reported finding was that TCR beta sequences accurately predicted the HLA-A and HLA-B alleles for most subjects in the first cohort. Because HLA typing was missing for some donors at each locus, association tests included only the typed subset. In a later analysis, TCR association rates were found to vary across HLA loci, with the most associated TCRs seen for DRB1 alleles and the fewest for HLA-C alleles. According to a later genetic analysis, donors in an Asian-associated ancestry cluster had fewer N-insertions in productive TCRs than the roughly 660-donor mean. This cohort had only TCR beta chains sequenced, and the lack of alpha or paired-chain data limited which features could be detected. A group of highly shared sequence variants was considered likely to be a technical artifact of the sequencing pipeline. An association between a missense DCLRE1C variant and V-gene and J-gene trimming of TCR beta chains was found in a later genetic analysis and replicated in an independent cohort. In a later analysis, HLA-associated TCR beta chains were found to be more clonally expanded and to have lower generation probabilities than equally common non-associated chains. Several of the top co-occurrence clusters appeared to be linked to parvovirus B19, influenza, CMV and Epstein-Barr virus, according to a later analysis. Broadly in line with IMGT annotations, most TCR beta V segments showed up in productive rearrangements about 90% or about 30% of the time in an earlier analysis of several hundred of the donors. Linkage disequilibrium might explain the correlated functional status among segregating V segments, but an unknown experimental factor could not be excluded. Specific HLA alleles were associated with 15,000 to 20,000 TCR beta sequences at a false discovery rate of 0.05 in a later analysis. Because the 87-base-pair reads could not distinguish some IMGT-functional V segments, including TRBV6-2 and TRBV6-3, those segments were excluded. Cytomegalovirus status was reported to be diagnosed by the classifier with high specificity and sensitivity in both the original and validation cohorts. In the study, some 160 TCR beta chains were listed as associated with cytomegalovirus. Sequencing depth was assumed to be roughly uniform across donors in the presence/absence analyses, though that assumption may not hold. When HLA alleles, especially DR and DQ, strongly co-occurred, attributing TCR associations to individual alleles was difficult. The authors suggested that the approach could potentially be extended to other disease states and immunological phenotypes. For the cohort, immune exposure information was limited to CMV serostatus. Across donors, most TCR sequences were observed very rarely, whereas some public TCRs were present in many individuals.

This TCR derives from a woman in her fifties or sixties in good health and CMV-seropositive. Material: PBMCs. The chain uses TRBV6-6 and TRBJ2-7; matching of 5 bases hints at TRBD2 as the D gene. The nucleotide sequence reads as follows: TGTGCCAGCCTGGACTGGGGCTACGAGCAGTACTTC. Translated, this is CASLDWGYEQYF.